This is a list of T cell receptor beta chains from one sample in a study of graft-versus-host responses after intestinal transplantation. TCRdb keeps only in-frame clones here, not all; method: immunoSEQ multiplex PCR. The table has some 110,000 clones, around 90% seen once. The antigens for these receptors are not known. This specimen was unstimulated CD4+ T cells sorted from spleen or lymph node cells, taken before transplant. Every receptor here comes from a human donor who was the organ donor for an intestinal transplant. Each CDR3 is given with its conserved first and last residue. Fields, in order: J gene, V gene, CDR3 protein.

j_call: TRBJ1-2
v_call: TRBV4-1
cdr3_aa: CASSPWDRAGNGYTF

j_call: TRBJ2-1
v_call: TRBV4-2
cdr3_aa: CASSQEGTSGSNEQFF

j_call: TRBJ1-5
v_call: TRBV19
cdr3_aa: CASSTRGVERNQPQHF

j_call: TRBJ1-2
v_call: TRBV6-1
cdr3_aa: CASRDDRVYGYTF

j_call: TRBJ1-5
v_call: TRBV5-1
cdr3_aa: CASSSSGQGQPQHF

j_call: TRBJ1-1
v_call: TRBV2
cdr3_aa: CASSRTVHRTEAFF

j_call: TRBJ2-7
v_call: TRBV2
cdr3_aa: CASIRGSGGYEQYF

j_call: TRBJ2-3
v_call: TRBV6-6
cdr3_aa: CASSYSMQGWDTQYF

j_call: TRBJ2-3
v_call: TRBV6-1
cdr3_aa: CASIELARGNTQYF

j_call: TRBJ2-2
v_call: TRBV29-1
cdr3_aa: CSVGQGASGTGELFF

j_call: TRBJ2-7
v_call: TRBV27
cdr3_aa: CASRLRLADLYEQYF

j_call: TRBJ1-5
v_call: TRBV28
cdr3_aa: CASSLYGQVRRGNQPQHF

j_call: TRBJ2-3
v_call: TRBV10-3
cdr3_aa: CAISESGTDTQYF

j_call: TRBJ2-1
v_call: TRBV5-1
cdr3_aa: CASSPWTSGVTYNEQFF

j_call: TRBJ2-1
v_call: TRBV28
cdr3_aa: CASRLRDWPIVGQFF

j_call: TRBJ1-1
v_call: TRBV5-4
cdr3_aa: CASSPGTGGAVDTEAFF

j_call: TRBJ2-1
v_call: TRBV7-3
cdr3_aa: CASSPDIYNEQFF

j_call: TRBJ2-2
v_call: TRBV7-3
cdr3_aa: CASSLTSASGFTGELFF

j_call: TRBJ2-7
v_call: TRBV7-9
cdr3_aa: CASSLTSGLEQYF

j_call: TRBJ2-2
v_call: TRBV7-3
cdr3_aa: CASSTQGNTGELFF

j_call: TRBJ2-6
v_call: TRBV27
cdr3_aa: CASSLSMRSGANVLTF

j_call: TRBJ1-2
v_call: TRBV6-1
cdr3_aa: CASSDTGFIYGYTF

j_call: TRBJ2-1
v_call: TRBV11-2
cdr3_aa: CASSKGQGYYNEQFF

j_call: TRBJ2-5
v_call: TRBV5-1
cdr3_aa: CASSLGVARETQYF

j_call: TRBJ2-3
v_call: TRBV5-1
cdr3_aa: CASSLGPAADTQYF

j_call: TRBJ2-7
v_call: TRBV10-3
cdr3_aa: CAISDTYEQYF

j_call: TRBJ2-2
v_call: TRBV7-9
cdr3_aa: CASSLRGDATGELFF

j_call: TRBJ1-1
v_call: TRBV2
cdr3_aa: CASREGPYTEAFF

j_call: TRBJ2-7
v_call: TRBV4-1
cdr3_aa: CASSPMTWGYEQYF

j_call: TRBJ1-2
v_call: TRBV6-6
cdr3_aa: CASSYSTDGYGYTF

j_call: TRBJ1-4
v_call: TRBV19
cdr3_aa: CATMTGVGEKLFF

j_call: TRBJ1-3
v_call: TRBV7-9
cdr3_aa: CASSPGSSTGNTIYF

j_call: TRBJ1-5
v_call: TRBV30
cdr3_aa: CAWSPTGDNQPQHF

j_call: TRBJ1-2
v_call: TRBV6-5
cdr3_aa: CASSYRDHYGYTF

j_call: TRBJ1-1
v_call: TRBV6-1
cdr3_aa: CASSRTGEGTEAFF

j_call: TRBJ2-5
v_call: TRBV6-5
cdr3_aa: CASSYRGDETQYF